This T cell receptor beta chain stems from a study of control samples from healthy donors and cancer patients. Germline V gene data show CDR1 as SGHDN and CDR2 as FVKESK. Trimming shortened V by 1 base and J by 3 bases, and 9 bases separated the two germline ends. The CDR3 sequence is 14 residues long. Method: immunoSEQ multiplex PCR; TCRdb's copy keeps in-frame clones and lacks some. The sample lists 170,000 or so clones; around 89% were seen once. This sequence originates from a woman in her forties or fifties in good health. Sequencing was carried out using blood. V and J are TRBV14 and TRBJ1-2; D might be TRBD1 (5 bases). CDR3 DNA sequence: TGTGCCAGCAGCCAAGGAGGGGACGACTATGGCTACACCTTC. Protein: CASSQGGDDYGYTF.